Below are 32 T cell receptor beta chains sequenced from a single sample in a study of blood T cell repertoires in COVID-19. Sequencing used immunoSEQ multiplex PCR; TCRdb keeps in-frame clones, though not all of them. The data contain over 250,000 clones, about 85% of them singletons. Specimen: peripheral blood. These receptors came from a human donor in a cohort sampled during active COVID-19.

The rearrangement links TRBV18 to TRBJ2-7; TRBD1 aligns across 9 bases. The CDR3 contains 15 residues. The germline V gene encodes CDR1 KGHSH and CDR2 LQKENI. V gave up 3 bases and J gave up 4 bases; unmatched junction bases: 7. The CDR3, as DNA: TGTGCCAGCTCACCTAGGGACAGGGTATTTTACGAGCAGTACTTC. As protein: CASSPRDRVFYEQYF.

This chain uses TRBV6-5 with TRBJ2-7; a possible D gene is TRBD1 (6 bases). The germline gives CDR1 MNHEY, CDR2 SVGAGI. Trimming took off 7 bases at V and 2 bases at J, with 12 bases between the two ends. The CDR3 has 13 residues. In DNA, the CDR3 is TGTGCCAGCATGTGGACAGCCACCTACGAGCAGTACTTC. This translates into CASMWTATYEQYF.

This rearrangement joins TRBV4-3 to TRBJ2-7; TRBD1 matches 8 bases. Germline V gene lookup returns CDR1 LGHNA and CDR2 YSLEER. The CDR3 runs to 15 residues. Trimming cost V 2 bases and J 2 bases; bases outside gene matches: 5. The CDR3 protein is CASSQTLGQAYEQYF. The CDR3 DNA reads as TGCGCCAGCAGCCAAACCCTGGGACAGGCCTACGAGCAGTACTTC.

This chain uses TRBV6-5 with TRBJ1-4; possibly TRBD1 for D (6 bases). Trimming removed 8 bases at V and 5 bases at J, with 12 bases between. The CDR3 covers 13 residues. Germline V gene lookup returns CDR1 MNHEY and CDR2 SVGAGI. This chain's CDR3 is CASVDRTNEKLFF. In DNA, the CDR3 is TGTGCCAGCGTCGACAGGACGAATGAAAAACTGTTTTTT.

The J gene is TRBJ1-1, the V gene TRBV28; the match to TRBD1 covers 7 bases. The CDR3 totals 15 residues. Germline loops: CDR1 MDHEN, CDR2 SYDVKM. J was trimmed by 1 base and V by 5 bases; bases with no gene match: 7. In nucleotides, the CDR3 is TGTGCCAGCAGTGGCCACAGGGGTGGGAACACTGAAGCTTTCTTT. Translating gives CASSGHRGGNTEAFF. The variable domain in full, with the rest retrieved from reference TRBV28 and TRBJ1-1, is DVKVTQSSRYLVKRTGEKVFLECVQDMDHENMFWYRQDPGLGLRLIYFSYDVKMKEKGDIPEGYSVSREKKERFSLILESASTNQTSMYLCASSGHRGGNTEAFFGQGTRLTVV.

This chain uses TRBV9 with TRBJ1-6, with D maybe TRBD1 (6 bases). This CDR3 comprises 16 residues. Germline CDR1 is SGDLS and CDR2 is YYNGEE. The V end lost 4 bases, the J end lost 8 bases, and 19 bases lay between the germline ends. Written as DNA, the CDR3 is TGTGCCAGCAGCCCAGGCTCGGGGGGCCGGTATTCACCCCTCCACTTT. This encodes CASSPGSGGRYSPLHF.

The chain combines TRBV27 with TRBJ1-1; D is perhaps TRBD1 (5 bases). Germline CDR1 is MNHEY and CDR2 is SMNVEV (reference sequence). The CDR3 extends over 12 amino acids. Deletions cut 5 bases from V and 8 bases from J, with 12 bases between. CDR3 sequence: CASSTLGGEAFF. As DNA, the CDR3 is TGTGCCAGCAGTACCCTGGGGGGGGAAGCTTTCTTT.

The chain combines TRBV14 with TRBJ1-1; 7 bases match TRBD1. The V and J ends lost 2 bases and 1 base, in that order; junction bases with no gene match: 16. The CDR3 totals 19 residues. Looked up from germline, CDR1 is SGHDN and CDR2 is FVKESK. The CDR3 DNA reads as TGTGCCAGCAGCCAACCTGAAAACAACAGGGGAAAGCAGAACACTGAAGCTTTCTTT. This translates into CASSQPENNRGKQNTEAFF.

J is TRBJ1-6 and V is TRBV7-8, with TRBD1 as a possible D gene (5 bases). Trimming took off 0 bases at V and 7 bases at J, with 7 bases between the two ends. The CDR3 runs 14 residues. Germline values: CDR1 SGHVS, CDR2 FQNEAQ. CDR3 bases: TGTGCCAGCAGCTTAGCGACAGAGAATTCACCCCTCCACTTT. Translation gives CASSLATENSPLHF.

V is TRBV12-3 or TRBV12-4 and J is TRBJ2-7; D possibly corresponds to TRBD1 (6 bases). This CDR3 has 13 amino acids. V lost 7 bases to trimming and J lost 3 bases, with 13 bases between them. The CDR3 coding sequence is TGTGCCAGCACGACAGGACTTTTCTACGAGCAGTACTTC. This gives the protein CASTTGLFYEQYF.

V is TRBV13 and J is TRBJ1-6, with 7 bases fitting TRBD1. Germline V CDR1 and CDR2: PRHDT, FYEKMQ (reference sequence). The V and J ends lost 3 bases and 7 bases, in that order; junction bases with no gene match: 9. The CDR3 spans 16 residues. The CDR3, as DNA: TGTGCCAGCAGCTTTCGACCAGGGACAGCAAATTCACCCCTCCACTTT. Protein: CASSFRPGTANSPLHF.

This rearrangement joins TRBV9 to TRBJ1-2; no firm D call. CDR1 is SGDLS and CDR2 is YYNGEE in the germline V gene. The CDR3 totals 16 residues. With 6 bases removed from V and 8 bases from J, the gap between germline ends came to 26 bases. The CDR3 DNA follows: TGTGCCAGCACCCCAGCGGGCAGTCCATCTTATCGAGGCTACACCTTC. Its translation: CASTPAGSPSYRGYTF.

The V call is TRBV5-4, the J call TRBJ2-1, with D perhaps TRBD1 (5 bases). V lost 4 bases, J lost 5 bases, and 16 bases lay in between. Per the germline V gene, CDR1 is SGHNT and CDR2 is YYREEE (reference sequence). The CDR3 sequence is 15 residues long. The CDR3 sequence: CASSPPGAGDNEQFF. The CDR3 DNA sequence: TGTGCCAGCAGCCCCCCTGGGGCCGGTGACAATGAGCAGTTCTTC.

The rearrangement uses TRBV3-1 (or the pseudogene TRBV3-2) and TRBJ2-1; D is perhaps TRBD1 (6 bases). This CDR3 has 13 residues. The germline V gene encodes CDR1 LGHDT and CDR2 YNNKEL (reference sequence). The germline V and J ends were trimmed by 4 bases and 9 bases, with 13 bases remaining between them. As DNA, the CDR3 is TGTGCCAGCAGCCCGGGACACCTGGTTGAGCAGTTCTTC. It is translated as CASSPGHLVEQFF.

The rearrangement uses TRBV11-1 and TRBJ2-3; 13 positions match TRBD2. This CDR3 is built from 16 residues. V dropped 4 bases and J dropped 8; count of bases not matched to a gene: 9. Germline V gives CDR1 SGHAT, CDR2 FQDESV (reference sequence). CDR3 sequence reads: CASSSLAGGPVGTQYF. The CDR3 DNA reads TGTGCCAGCAGCTCACTAGCGGGAGGGCCCGTCGGTACGCAGTATTTT.

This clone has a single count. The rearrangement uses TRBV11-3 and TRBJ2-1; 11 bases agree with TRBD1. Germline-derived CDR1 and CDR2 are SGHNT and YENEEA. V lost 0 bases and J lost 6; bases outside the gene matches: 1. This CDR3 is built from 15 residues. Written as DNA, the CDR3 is TGTGCCAGCAGCTTAGATGGGACAGGGGGCAATGAGCAGTTCTTC. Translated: CASSLDGTGGNEQFF. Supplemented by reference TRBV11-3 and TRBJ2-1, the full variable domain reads EAGVVQSPRYKIIEKKQPVAFWCNPISGHNTLYWYLQNLGQGPELLIRYENEEAVDDSQLPKDRFSAERLKGVDSTLKIQPAELGDSAVYLCASSLDGTGGNEQFFGPGTRLTVL.

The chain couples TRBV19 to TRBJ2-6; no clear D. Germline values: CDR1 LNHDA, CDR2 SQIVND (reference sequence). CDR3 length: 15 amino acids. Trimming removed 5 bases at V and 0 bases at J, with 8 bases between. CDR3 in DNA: TGTGCCAGTAGTTACTTCTTCTCTGGGGCCAACGTCCTGACTTTC. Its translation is CASSYFFSGANVLTF.

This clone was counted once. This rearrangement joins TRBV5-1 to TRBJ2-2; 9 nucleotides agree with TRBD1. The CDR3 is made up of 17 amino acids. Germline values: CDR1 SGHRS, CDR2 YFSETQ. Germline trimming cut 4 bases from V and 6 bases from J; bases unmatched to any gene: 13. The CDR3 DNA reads TGCGCCAGCAGCAGGACGTTAGGGGACAGGGCGGCCGGGGAGCTGTTTTTT. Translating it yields CASSRTLGDRAAGELFF.

DNA of the CDR3: TGTGCCAGCAGCCTAGGGGGCGGGATGAACACTGAAGCTTTCTTT. This encodes CASSLGGGMNTEAFF. The rearrangement uses TRBV7-2 and TRBJ1-1; 7 nucleotides match TRBD1. This CDR3 has 15 amino acids. Germline trimming cut 5 bases from V and 0 bases from J; bases unmatched to any gene: 6. Germline values: CDR1 SGHTA, CDR2 FQGNSA.

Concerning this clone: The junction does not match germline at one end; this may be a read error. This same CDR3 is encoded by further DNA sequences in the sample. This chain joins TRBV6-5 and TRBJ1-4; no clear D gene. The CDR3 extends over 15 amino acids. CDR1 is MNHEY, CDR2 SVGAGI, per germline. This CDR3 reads CASSYSSGTNEKLFF. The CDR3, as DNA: TGTGCCAGCAGCTACTCATCTGGCACTAATGAAAAACTGTTTTTT.

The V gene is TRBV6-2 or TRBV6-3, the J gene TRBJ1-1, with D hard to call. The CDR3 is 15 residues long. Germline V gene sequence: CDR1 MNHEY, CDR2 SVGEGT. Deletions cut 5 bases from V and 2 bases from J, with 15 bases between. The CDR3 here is CASSTIQSLNTEAFF. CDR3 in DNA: TGTGCCAGCAGTACAATACAGAGCCTAAACACTGAAGCTTTCTTT.

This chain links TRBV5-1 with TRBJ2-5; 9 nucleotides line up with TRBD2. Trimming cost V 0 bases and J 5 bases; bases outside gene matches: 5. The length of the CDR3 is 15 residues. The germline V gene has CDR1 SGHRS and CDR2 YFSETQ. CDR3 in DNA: TGCGCCAGCAGCTTGGCCGGGACTAGCTATGAGACCCAGTACTTC. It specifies CASSLAGTSYETQYF. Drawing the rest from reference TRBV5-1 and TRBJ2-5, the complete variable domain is KAGVTQTPRYLIKTRGQQVTLSCSPISGHRSVSWYQQTPGQGLQFLFEYFSETQRNKGNFPGRFSGRQFSNSRSEMNVSTLELGDSALYLCASSLAGTSYETQYFGPGTRLLVL.

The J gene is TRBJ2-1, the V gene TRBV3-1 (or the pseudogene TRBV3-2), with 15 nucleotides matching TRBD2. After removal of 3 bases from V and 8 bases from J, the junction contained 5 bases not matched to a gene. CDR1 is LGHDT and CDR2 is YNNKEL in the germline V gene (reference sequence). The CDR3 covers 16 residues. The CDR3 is CASSQGLAGGTYEQFF. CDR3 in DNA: TGTGCCAGCAGCCAGGGACTAGCGGGAGGTACTTATGAGCAGTTCTTC.

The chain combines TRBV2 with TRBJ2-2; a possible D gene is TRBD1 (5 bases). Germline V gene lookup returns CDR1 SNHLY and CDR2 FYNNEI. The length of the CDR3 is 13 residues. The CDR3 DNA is TGTGCTAAACAGCAGGGTAACACCGGGGAGCTGTTTTTT. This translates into CAKQQGNTGELFF.

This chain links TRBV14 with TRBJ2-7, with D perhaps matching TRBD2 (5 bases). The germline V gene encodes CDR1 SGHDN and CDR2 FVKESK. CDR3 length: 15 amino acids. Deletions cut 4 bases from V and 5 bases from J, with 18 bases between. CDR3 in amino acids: CASSPAGAWGDEQYF. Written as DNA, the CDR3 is TGTGCCAGCAGCCCCGCAGGAGCGTGGGGAGACGAGCAGTACTTC.

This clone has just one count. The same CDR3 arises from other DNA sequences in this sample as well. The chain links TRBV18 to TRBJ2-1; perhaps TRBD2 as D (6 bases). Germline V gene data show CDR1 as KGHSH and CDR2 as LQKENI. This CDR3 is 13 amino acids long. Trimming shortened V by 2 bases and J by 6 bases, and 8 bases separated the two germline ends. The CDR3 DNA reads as TGTGCCAGCTCACCAGGGACTGGCAATGAGCAGTTCTTC. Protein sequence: CASSPGTGNEQFF.

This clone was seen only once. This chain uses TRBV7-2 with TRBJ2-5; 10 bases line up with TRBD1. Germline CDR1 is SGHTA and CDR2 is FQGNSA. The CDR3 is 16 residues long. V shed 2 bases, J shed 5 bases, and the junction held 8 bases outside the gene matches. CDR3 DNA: TGTGCCAGCAGCTTAACCGACAGGGGGCTTAGGGAGACCCAGTACTTC. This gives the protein CASSLTDRGLRETQYF.

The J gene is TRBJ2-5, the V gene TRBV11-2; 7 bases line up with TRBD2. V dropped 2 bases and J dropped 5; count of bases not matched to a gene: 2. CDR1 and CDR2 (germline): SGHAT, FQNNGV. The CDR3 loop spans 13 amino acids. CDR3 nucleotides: TGTGCCAGCAGCTTACCCGGGAGGGAGACCCAGTACTTC. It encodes CASSLPGRETQYF.

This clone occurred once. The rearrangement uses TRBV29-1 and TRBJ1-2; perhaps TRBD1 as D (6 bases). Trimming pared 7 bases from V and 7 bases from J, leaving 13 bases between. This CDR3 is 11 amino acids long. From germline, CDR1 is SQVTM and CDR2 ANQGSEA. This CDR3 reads CSGKTGFGYTF. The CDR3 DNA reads TGCAGCGGAAAGACAGGATTTGGCTACACCTTC. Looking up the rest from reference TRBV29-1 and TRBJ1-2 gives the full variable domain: SAVISQKPSRDICQRGTSLTIQCQVDSQVTMMFWYRQQPGQSLTLIATANQGSEATYESGFVIDKFPISRPNLTFSTLTVSNMSPEDSSIYLCSGKTGFGYTFGSGTRLTVV.

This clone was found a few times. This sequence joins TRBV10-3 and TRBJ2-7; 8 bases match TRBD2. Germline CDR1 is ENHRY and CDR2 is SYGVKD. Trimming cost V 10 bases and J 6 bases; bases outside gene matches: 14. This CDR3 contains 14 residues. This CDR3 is CATAGGGRGFEQYF. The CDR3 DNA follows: TGTGCCACCGCCGGCGGGGGGCGTGGGTTCGAGCAGTACTTC.

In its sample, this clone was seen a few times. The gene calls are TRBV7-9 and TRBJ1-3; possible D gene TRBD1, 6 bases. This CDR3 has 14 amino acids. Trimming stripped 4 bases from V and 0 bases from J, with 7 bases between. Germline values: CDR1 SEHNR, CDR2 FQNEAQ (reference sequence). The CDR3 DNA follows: TGTGCCAGCAGCTGGACAGACTCTGGAAACACCATATATTTT. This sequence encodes CASSWTDSGNTIYF.

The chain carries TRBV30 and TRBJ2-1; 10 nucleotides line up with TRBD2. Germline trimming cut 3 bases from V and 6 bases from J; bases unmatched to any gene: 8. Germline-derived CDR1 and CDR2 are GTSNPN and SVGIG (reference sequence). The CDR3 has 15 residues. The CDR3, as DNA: TGTGCCTGGAGCCCCCTAGCGGGAGTAGTCAATGAGCAGTTCTTC. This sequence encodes CAWSPLAGVVNEQFF.